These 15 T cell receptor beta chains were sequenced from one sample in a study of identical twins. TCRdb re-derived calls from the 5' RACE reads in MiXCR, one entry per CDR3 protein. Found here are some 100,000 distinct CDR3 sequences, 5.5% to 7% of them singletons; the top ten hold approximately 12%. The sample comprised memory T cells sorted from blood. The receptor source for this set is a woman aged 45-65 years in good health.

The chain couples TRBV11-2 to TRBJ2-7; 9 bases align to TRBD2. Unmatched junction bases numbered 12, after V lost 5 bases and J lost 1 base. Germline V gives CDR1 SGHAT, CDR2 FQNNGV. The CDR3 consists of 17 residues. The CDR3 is CASSPLSGGRVSYEQYV. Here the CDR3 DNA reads TGTGCCAGCAGCCCCCTAAGCGGCGGGAGGGTTTCCTACGAGCAGTACGTC.

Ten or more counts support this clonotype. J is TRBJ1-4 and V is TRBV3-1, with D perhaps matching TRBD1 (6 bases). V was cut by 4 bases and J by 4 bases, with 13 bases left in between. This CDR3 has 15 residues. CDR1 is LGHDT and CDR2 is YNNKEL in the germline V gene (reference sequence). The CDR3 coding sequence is TGTGCCAGCAGCCCAACGACAGGCCGTAATGAAAAACTGTTTTTT. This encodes CASSPTTGRNEKLFF.

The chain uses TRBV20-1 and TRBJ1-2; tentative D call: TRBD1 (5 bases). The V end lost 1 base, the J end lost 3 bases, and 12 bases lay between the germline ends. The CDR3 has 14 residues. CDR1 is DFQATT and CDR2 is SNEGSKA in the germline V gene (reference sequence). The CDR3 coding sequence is TGCAGTGCTAGAGGTGGGGCTCAAGACTATGGCTACACCTTC. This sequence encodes CSARGGAQDYGYTF.

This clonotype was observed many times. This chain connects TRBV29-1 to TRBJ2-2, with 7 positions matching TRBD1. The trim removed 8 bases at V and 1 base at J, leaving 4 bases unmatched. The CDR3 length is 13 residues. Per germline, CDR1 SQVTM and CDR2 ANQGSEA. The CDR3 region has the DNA TGCAGCTCTAGGACAGGGAACACCGGGGAGCTGTTTTTT. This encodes CSSRTGNTGELFF.

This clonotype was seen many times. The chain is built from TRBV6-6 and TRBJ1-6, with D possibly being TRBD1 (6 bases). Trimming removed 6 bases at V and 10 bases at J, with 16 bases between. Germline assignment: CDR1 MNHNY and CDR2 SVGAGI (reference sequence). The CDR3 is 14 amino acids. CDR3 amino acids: CASRTQGLKSPLHF. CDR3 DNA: TGTGCCAGCAGGACACAGGGCTTAAAGTCACCCCTCCACTTT.

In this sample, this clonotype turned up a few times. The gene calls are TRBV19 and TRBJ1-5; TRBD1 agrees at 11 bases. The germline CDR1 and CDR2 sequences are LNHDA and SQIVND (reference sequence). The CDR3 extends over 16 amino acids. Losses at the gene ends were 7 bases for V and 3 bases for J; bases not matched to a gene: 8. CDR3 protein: CASIALGQGVNQPQHF. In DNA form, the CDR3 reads TGTGCCAGTATCGCGTTGGGACAGGGGGTCAATCAGCCCCAGCATTTT. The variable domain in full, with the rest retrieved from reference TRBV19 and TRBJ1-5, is DGGITQSPKYLFRKEGQNVTLSCEQNLNHDAMYWYRQDPGQGLRLIYYSQIVNDFQKGDIAEGYSVSREKKESFPLTVTSAQKNPTAFYLCASIALGQGVNQPQHFGDGTRLSIL.

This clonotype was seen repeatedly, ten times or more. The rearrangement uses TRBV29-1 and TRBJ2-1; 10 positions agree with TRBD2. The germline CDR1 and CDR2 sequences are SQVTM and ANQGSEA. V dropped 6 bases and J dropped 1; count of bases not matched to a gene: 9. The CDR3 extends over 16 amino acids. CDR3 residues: CSVEREGLGSYNEQFF. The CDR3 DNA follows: TGCAGCGTAGAGCGGGAGGGCCTTGGGTCCTACAATGAGCAGTTCTTC.

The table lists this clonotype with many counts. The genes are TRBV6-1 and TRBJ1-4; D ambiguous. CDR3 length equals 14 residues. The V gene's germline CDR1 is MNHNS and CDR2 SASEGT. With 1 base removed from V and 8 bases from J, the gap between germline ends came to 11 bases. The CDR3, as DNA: TGTGCCAGCAGTGAAGACTGGGGAGGGGAAAAACTGTTTTTT. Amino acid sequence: CASSEDWGGEKLFF.

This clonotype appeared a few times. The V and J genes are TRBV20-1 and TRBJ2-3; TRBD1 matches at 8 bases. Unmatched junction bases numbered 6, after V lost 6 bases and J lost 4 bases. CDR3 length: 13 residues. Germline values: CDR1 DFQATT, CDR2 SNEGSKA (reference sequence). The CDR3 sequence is CSASDRVPDTQYF. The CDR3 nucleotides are TGCAGTGCATCGGACAGGGTGCCAGATACGCAGTATTTT.

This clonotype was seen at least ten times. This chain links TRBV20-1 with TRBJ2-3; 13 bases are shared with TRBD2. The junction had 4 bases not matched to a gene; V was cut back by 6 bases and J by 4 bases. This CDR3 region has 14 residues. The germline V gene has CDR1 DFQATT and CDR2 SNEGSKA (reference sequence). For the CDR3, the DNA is TGCAGTGCCCGGACTAGCGGGAGATCAGATACGCAGTATTTT. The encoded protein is CSARTSGRSDTQYF.

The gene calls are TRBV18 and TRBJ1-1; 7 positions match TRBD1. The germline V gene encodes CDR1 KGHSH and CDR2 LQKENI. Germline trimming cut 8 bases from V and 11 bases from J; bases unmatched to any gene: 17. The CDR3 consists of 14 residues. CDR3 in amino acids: CASEDRTHPAGAFF. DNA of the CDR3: TGTGCCAGCGAGGACAGGACCCATCCAGCAGGGGCTTTCTTT.

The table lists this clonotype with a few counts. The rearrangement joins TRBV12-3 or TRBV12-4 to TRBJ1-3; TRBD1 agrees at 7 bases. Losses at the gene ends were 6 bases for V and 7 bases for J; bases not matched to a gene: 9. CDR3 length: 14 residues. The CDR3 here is CASRPRDRRNTIYF. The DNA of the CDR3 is TGTGCCAGCAGGCCCCGGGACAGACGGAACACCATATATTTT.

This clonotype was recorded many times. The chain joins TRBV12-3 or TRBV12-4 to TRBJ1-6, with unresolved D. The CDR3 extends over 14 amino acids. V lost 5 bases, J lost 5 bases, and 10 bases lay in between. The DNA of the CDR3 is TGTGCCAGCAGTGAACTCAGCAATAATTCACCCCTCCACTTT. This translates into CASSELSNNSPLHF.

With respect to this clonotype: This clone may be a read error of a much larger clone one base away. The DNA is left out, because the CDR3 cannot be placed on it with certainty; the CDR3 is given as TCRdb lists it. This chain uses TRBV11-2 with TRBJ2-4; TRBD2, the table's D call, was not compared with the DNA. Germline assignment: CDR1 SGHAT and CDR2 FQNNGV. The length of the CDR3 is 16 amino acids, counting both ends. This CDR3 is CASSLLGVAGGNILYF.

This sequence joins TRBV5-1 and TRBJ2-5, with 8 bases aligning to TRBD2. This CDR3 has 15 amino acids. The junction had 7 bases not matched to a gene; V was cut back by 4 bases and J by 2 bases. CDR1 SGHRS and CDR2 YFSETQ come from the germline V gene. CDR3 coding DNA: TGCGCCAGCAGCCAAATAGCGGGATTTCAAGAGACCCAGTACTTC. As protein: CASSQIAGFQETQYF.